Sequencing of this TCR beta chain was carried out in a study of beta chain features in type 1 diabetes. General study results and limits: The naive, central memory and Treg TCRB repertoires showed an apparent similarity that was greater among patients than among healthy donors. Shortening of TCRB CDR3s, moderate but significant, appeared in all four CD4+ subsets of Type 1 diabetes patients. Insertion counts at VDJ junctions were lower in type 1 diabetes patients, who also showed more deletions there.

CD4+ cells of the naive, central memory, regulatory and stem cell-like memory types were sorted via CD45RO/CCR7/CD25/CD127/CD95/CD27. Trimming stripped 2 bases from V and 4 bases from J, with 12 bases between. The germline gives CDR1 SGHKS, CDR2 YYEKEE (reference sequence). The CDR3 runs to 14 residues. The study reverse transcribed the entire isolated RNA, so it sequenced expressed TCRB transcripts. Profiled with immunoSEQ multiplex PCR; TCRdb holds only in-frame clones, not every one. The sample has about 340,000 clones, approximately 9.7% seen once. This clone has a handful of counts. No antigen is known for it.

The sample comprised central memory CD4+ T cells from blood. This sequence joins TRBV5-5 and TRBJ2-5; D possibly corresponds to TRBD1 (6 bases). The TCR originated in a young man with type 1 diabetes. CDR3 nucleotides: TGTGCCAGCAGCTTCGCAGGGGCTGGAGAGACCCAGTACTTC. Protein product: CASSFAGAGETQYF. The entire variable domain, with the rest obtained from reference TRBV5-5 and TRBJ2-5, is as follows: DAGVTQSPTHLIKTRGQQVTLRCSPISGHKSVSWYQQVLGQGPQFIFQYYEKEERGRGNFPDRFSARQFPNYSSELNVNALLLGDSALYLCASSFAGAGETQYFGPGTRLLVL.